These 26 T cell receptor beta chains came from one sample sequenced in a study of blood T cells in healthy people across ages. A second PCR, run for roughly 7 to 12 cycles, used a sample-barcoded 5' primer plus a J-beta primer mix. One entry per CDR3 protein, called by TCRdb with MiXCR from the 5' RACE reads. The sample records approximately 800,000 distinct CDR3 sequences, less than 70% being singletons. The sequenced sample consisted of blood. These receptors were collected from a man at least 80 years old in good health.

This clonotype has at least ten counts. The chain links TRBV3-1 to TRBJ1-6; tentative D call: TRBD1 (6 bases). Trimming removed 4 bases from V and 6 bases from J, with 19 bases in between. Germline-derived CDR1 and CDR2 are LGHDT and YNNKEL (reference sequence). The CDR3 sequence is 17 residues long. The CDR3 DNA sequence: TGTGCCAGCAGCCCCGTAGGAGGGGGATCGGGTAATTCACCCCTCCACTTT. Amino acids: CASSPVGGGSGNSPLHF.

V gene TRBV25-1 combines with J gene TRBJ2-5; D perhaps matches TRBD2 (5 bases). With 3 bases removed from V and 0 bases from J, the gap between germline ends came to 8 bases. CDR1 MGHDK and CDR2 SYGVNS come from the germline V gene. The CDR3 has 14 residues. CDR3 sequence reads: CASSESRDQETQYF. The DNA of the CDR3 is TGTGCCAGCAGTGAGTCGAGGGACCAAGAGACCCAGTACTTC.

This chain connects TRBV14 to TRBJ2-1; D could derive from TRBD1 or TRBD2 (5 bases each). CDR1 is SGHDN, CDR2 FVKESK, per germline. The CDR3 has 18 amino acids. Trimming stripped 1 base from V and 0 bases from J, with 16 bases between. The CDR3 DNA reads TGTGCCAGCAGCCAAGGTGGAGCCGGGGCCAGCTCCTACAATGAGCAGTTCTTC. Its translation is CASSQGGAGASSYNEQFF.

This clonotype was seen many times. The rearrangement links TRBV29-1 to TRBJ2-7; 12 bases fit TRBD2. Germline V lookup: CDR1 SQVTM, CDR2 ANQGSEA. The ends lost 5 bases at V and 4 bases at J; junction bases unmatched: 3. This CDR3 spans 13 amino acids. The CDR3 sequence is CSVRGLAGYEQYF. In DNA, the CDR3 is TGCAGCGTTCGAGGACTAGCGGGGTACGAGCAGTACTTC.

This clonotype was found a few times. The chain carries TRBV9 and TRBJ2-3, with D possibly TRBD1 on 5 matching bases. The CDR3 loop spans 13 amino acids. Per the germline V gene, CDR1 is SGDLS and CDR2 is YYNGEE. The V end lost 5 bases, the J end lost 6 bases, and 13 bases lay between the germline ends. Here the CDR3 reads CASSADIQDTQYF. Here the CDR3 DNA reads TGTGCCAGCAGTGCGGACATTCAGGATACGCAGTATTTT.

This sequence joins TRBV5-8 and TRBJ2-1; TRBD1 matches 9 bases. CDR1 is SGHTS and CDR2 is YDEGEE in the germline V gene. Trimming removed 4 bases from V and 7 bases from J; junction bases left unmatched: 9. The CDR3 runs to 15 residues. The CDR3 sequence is CASSHGDREVNEQFF. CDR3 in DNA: TGTGCCAGCAGCCATGGGGACAGGGAGGTAAATGAGCAGTTCTTC.

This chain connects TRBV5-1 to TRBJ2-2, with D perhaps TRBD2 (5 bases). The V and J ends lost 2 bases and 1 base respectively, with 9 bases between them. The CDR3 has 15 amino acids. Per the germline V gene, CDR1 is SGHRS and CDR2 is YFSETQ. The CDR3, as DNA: TGCGCCAGCAGCTTAGACGGGGTGAACACCGGGGAGCTGTTTTTT. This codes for CASSLDGVNTGELFF.

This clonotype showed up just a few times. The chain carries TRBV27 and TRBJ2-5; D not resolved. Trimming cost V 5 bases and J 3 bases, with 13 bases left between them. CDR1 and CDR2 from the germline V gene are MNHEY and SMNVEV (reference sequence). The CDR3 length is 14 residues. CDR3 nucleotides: TGTGCCAGCAGTCCTTATGGGCCAAAAGAGACCCAGTACTTC. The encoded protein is CASSPYGPKETQYF.

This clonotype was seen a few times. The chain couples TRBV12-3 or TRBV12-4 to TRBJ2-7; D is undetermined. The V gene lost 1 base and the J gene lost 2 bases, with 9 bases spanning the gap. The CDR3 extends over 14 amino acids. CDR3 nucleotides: TGTGCCAGCAGTTTAGGGGCACGTACCTACGAGCAGTACTTC. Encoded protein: CASSLGARTYEQYF.

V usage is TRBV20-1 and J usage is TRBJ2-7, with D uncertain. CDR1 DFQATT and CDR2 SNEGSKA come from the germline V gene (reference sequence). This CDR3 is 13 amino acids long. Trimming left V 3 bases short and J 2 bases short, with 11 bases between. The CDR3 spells CSASGQAAYEQYF. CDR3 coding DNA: TGCAGTGCTAGTGGGCAGGCTGCCTACGAGCAGTACTTC.

The CDR3 nucleotides read TGTGCCAGCAGCTTAGAGGGGGAGGAAGATACGCAGTATTTT. Translation gives CASSLEGEEDTQYF. This rearrangement joins TRBV7-9 to TRBJ2-3; the D call may be TRBD1 or TRBD2 (6 bases each). The germline V gene encodes CDR1 SEHNR and CDR2 FQNEAQ (reference sequence). This CDR3 is 14 amino acids long. The V end was cut by 1 base, the J end by 5 bases, with 10 bases between. Based on the CDR3 plus reference TRBV7-9 and TRBJ2-3, the full variable domain is DTGVSQNPRHKITKRGQNVTFRCDPISEHNRLYWYRQTLGQGPEFLTYFQNEAQLEKSRLLSDRFSAERPKGSFSTLEIQRTEQGDSAMYLCASSLEGEEDTQYFGPGTRLTVL.

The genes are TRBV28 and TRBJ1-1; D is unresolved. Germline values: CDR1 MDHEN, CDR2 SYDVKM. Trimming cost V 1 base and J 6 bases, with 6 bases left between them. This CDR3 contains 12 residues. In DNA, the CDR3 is TGTGCCAGCAGTTTATTCTGGCCTGAAGCTTTCTTT. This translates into CASSLFWPEAFF.

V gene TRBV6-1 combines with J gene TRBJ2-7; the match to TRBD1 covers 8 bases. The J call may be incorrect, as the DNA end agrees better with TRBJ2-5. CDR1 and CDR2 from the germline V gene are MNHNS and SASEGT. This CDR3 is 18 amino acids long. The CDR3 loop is CASTSGLGRQGLKETQYF. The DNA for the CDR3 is TGTGCCAGCACCTCGGGGTTAGGTAGACAGGGGCTGAAAGAGACCCAGTACTTC.

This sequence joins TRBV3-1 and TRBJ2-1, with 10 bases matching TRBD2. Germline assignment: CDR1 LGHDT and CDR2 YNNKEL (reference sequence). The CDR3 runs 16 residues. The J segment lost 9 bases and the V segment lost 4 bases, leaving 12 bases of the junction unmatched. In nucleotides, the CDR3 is TGTGCCAGCAGCCTCTGGGCAGCGGGAGGGCTAGGTGAGCAGTTCTTC. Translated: CASSLWAAGGLGEQFF.

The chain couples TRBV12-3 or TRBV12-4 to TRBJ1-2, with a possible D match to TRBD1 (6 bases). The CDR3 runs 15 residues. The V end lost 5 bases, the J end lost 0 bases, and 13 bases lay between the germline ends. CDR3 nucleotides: TGTGCCAGCAGTCCAGGACAGTCATCTAACTATGGCTACACCTTC. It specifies CASSPGQSSNYGYTF.

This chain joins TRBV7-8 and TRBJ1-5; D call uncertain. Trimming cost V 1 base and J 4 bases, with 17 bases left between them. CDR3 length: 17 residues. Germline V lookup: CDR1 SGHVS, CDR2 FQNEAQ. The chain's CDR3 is CASSLGYRAGQNQPQHF. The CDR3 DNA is TGTGCCAGCAGCTTAGGTTATCGGGCAGGCCAGAATCAGCCCCAGCATTTT. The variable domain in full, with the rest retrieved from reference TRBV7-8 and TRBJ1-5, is GAGVSQSPRYKVAKRGQDVALRCDPISGHVSLFWYQQALGQGPEFLTYFQNEAQLDKSGLPSDRFFAERPEGSVSTLKIQRTQQEDSAVYLCASSLGYRAGQNQPQHFGDGTRLSIL.

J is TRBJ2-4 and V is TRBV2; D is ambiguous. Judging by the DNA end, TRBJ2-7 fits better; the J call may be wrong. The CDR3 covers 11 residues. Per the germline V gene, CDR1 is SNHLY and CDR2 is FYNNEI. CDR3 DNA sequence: TGTGCCAGTCATAATTTCAGCGAGCAGTACTTC. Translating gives CASHNFSEQYF.

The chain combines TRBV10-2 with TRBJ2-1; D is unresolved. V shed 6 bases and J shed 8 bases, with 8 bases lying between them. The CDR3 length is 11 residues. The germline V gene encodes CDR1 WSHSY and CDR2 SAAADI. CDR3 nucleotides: TGCGCCAGCAGACACCTGGATGAGCAGTTCTTC. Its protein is CASRHLDEQFF.

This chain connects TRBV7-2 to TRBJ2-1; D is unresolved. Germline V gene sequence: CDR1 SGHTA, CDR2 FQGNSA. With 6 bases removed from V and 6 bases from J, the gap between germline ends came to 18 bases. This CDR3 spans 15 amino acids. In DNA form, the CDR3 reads TGTGCCAGCAGTTTTAGAGGTCTAGGGCGCAATGAGCAGTTCTTC. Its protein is CASSFRGLGRNEQFF.

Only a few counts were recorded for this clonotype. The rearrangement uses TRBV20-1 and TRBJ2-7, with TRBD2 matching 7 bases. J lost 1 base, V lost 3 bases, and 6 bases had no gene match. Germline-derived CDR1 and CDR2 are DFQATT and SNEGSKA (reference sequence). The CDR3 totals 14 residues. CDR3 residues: CSASPLGGSYEQYF. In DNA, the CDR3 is TGCAGTGCTAGCCCGCTGGGGGGGTCCTACGAGCAGTACTTC.

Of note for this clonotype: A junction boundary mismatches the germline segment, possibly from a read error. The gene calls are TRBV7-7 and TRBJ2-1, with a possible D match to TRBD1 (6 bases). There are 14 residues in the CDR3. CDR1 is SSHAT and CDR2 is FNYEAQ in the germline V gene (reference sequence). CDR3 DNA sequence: TGTGCTAGCAGCTTATTCCGGGACACCCCTTCGCTGTTCTTC. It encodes CASSLFRDTPSLFF.

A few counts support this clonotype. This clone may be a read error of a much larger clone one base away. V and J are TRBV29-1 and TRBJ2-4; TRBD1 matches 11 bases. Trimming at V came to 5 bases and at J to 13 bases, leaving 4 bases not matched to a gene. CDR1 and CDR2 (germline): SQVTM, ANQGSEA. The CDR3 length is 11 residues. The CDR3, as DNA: TGCAGCGTTCCGGACAGGGGGCTACAGTACTTC. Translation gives CSVPDRGLQYF.

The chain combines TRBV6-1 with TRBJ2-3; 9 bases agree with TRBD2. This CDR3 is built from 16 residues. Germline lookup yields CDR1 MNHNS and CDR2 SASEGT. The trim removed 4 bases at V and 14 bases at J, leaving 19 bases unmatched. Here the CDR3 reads CASSASSGNQHRDAYF. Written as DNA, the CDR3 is TGTGCCAGCAGTGCCTCTAGCGGGAACCAGCACAGAGACGCGTATTTT.

In DNA, the CDR3 is TGTGCCACCAGTGCCGGCGGATCCTACGAGCAGTACTTC. Amino acids: CATSAGGSYEQYF. The rearrangement joins TRBV24-1 to TRBJ2-7, with unresolved D. V was clipped by 5 bases and J by 1 base, with 8 bases between them. The CDR3 runs to 13 residues. Germline assignment: CDR1 KGHDR and CDR2 SFDVKD.

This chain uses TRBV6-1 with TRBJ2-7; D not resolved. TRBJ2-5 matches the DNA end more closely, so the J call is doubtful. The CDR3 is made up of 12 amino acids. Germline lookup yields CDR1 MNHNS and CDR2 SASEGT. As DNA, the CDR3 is TGTGCCAGCAGGCTTCGATTGGAGACCCAGTACTTC. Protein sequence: CASRLRLETQYF.

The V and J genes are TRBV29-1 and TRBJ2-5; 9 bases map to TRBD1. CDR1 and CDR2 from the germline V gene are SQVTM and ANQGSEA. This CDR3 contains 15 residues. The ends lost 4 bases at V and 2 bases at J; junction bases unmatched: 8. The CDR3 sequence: CSVVVGTGPQETQYF. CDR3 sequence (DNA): TGCAGCGTTGTGGTGGGGACAGGGCCGCAAGAGACCCAGTACTTC.